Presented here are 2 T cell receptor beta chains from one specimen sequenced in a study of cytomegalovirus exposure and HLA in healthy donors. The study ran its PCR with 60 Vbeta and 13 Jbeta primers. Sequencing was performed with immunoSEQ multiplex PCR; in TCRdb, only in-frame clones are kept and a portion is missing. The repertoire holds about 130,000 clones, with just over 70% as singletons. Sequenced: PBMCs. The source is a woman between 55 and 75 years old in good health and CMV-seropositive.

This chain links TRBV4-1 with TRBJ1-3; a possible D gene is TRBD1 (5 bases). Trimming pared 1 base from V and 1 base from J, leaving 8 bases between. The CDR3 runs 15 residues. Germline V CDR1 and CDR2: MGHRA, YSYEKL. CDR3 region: CASSQVAGSGNTIYF. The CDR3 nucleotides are TGCGCCAGCAGCCAAGTAGCAGGGTCTGGAAACACCATATATTTT.

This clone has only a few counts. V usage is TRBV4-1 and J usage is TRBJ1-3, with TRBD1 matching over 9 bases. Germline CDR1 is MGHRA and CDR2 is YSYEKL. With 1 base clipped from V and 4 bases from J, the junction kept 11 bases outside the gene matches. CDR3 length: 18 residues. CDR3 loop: CASSQGQSAGTGGNTIYF. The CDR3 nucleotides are TGCGCCAGCAGCCAAGGACAGAGTGCCGGGACAGGGGGAAACACCATATATTTT.